This entry lists 21 T cell receptor beta chains sequenced from one sample in a study of shared clonotypes between healthy human individuals. Libraries were prepared by immunoSEQ multiplex PCR; TCRdb keeps only in-frame clonotypes and omits some of them. The sample contains 110,000 or so clones, more than 65% of which appear only once. The sequenced material came from memory CD8+ T cells sorted from blood. Subset denoted: CD45RO+ cells pooled with CCR7-negative TemRA cells. These TCRs come from a young woman in good health.

This rearrangement joins TRBV11-2 to TRBJ2-4; 9 bases agree with TRBD2. Trimming cost V 5 bases and J 6 bases; bases outside gene matches: 14. From germline, CDR1 is SGHAT and CDR2 FQNNGV. The CDR3 sequence is 17 residues long. Here the CDR3 reads CASSPRSAGGVGNIQYF. The CDR3, as DNA: TGTGCCAGCAGCCCCCGTTCCGCGGGAGGGGTTGGAAACATTCAGTACTTC. Full variable domain (remainder filled in from reference TRBV11-2 and TRBJ2-4): EAGVAQSPRYKIIEKRQSVAFWCNPISGHATLYWYQQILGQGPKLLIQFQNNGVVDDSQLPKDRFSAERLKGVDSTLKIQPAKLEDSAVYLCASSPRSAGGVGNIQYFGAGTRLSVL.

The gene calls are TRBV7-9 and TRBJ2-5, with 8 bases lining up with TRBD2. The assigned J gene may be wrong: the sequence end matches TRBJ2-7 better. Germline V lookup: CDR1 SEHNR, CDR2 FQNEAQ (reference sequence). CDR3 length equals 15 residues. DNA of the CDR3: TGTGCCAGCAGCTTAGGGGGTAGCGGGATCTACGAGCAGTACTTC. As protein: CASSLGGSGIYEQYF.

J is TRBJ1-2 and V is TRBV15; the D gene is possibly TRBD1 (5 bases). Trimming shortened V by 1 base and J by 2 bases, and 11 bases separated the two germline ends. Germline CDR1 is LNHNV and CDR2 is YYDKDF (reference sequence). The CDR3 is 15 residues long. The CDR3 here is CATSRGSRANYGYTF. CDR3 nucleotide sequence: TGTGCCACCAGCAGAGGTAGCAGGGCGAACTATGGCTACACCTTC.

This chain connects TRBV13 to TRBJ2-1; 10 nucleotides line up with TRBD2. The CDR3 consists of 15 residues. J lost 9 bases, V lost 5 bases, and 10 bases had no gene match. The V gene's germline CDR1 is PRHDT and CDR2 FYEKMQ (reference sequence). CDR3 DNA sequence: TGTGCCAGCAGCCCCCGGACTAGCGGTCCCGGTGAGCAGTTCTTC. Amino acid sequence: CASSPRTSGPGEQFF.

The genes are TRBV28 and TRBJ2-1, with D hard to call. The length of the CDR3 is 15 residues. V was clipped by 6 bases and J by 5 bases, with 17 bases between them. Germline values: CDR1 MDHEN, CDR2 SYDVKM. The CDR3 region has the DNA TGTGCCAGCAGCTCCCTCTTGACATATAACAATGAGCAGTTCTTC. Residues: CASSSLLTYNNEQFF.

The rearrangement joins TRBV9 to TRBJ2-3; D unclear. The germline V gene has CDR1 SGDLS and CDR2 YYNGEE. This CDR3 region has 10 residues. Trimming shortened V by 3 bases and J by 8 bases, and 4 bases separated the two germline ends. The CDR3 loop is CASSGVTQYF. In DNA, the CDR3 is TGTGCCAGCAGCGGGGTTACGCAGTATTTT.

The V call is TRBV11-2, the J call TRBJ2-5, with D perhaps TRBD1 or TRBD2 (5 bases each). The CDR3 contains 15 residues. Looked up from germline, CDR1 is SGHAT and CDR2 is FQNNGV. The V and J ends lost 2 bases and 0 bases respectively, with 10 bases between them. The CDR3 region is CASSLLGTYQETQYF. CDR3 nucleotide sequence: TGTGCCAGCAGCTTATTGGGGACGTACCAAGAGACCCAGTACTTC. The entire variable domain, with the rest obtained from reference TRBV11-2 and TRBJ2-5, is as follows: EAGVAQSPRYKIIEKRQSVAFWCNPISGHATLYWYQQILGQGPKLLIQFQNNGVVDDSQLPKDRFSAERLKGVDSTLKIQPAKLEDSAVYLCASSLLGTYQETQYFGPGTRLLVL.

This clone was counted at least ten times. The CDR3: CASSDSPSGRPDTQYF. The CDR3 DNA reads TGTGCCAGCAGTGACTCTCCTAGCGGGAGACCCGATACGCAGTATTTT. This rearrangement joins TRBV6-4 to TRBJ2-3; 10 bases are a match to TRBD2. J was trimmed by 6 bases and V by 0 bases; bases with no gene match: 6. The CDR3 loop spans 16 amino acids. Looked up from germline, CDR1 is MRHNA and CDR2 is SNTAGT.

The chain is built from TRBV2 and TRBJ2-7, with 11 bases matching TRBD2. V shed 4 bases and J 0 bases; nucleotides not matched to a gene: 5. Germline CDR1 and CDR2: SNHLY and FYNNEI. The CDR3 sequence is 16 residues long. The CDR3 DNA sequence: TGTGCCAGCAGTGTCCCTAGCGGGAGGCCCTCCTACGAGCAGTACTTC. Protein sequence: CASSVPSGRPSYEQYF.

This clone was detected once. Within the sample, other DNA sequences also encode this same CDR3. The chain is built from TRBV5-4 and TRBJ1-1; D gene unclear. Trimming removed 0 bases from V and 3 bases from J, with 3 bases in between. From germline, CDR1 is SGHNT and CDR2 YYREEE (reference sequence). The CDR3 consists of 12 residues. The DNA for the CDR3 is TGTGCCAGCAGCTTGGTTGACACTGAAGCTTTCTTT. It codes for CASSLVDTEAFF.

Only a few counts were recorded for this clone. V gene TRBV7-9 combines with J gene TRBJ2-7; 7 positions match TRBD2. V lost 2 bases, J lost 0 bases, and 4 bases stayed unmatched. This CDR3 region has 15 residues. Germline assignment: CDR1 SEHNR and CDR2 FQNEAQ (reference sequence). The CDR3, as DNA: TGTGCCAGCAGCTTATTAGGCGGGAGCTCCTACGAGCAGTACTTC. This sequence encodes CASSLLGGSSYEQYF.

The V call is TRBV9, the J call TRBJ1-2; D is unresolved. The CDR3 consists of 14 residues. CDR1 and CDR2 (germline): SGDLS, YYNGEE. V shed 0 bases and J shed 2 bases, with 8 bases lying between them. The CDR3 loop is CASSVGSENYGYTF. The DNA of the CDR3 is TGTGCCAGCAGCGTAGGATCAGAGAACTATGGCTACACCTTC.

The chain couples TRBV6-5 to TRBJ2-7, with 7 bases identical to TRBD1. J lost 6 bases, V lost 7 bases, and 3 bases had no gene match. The germline CDR1 and CDR2 sequences are MNHEY and SVGAGI. This CDR3 spans 11 amino acids. CDR3 region: CASISGGEQYF. The CDR3, as DNA: TGTGCCAGCATCTCAGGGGGCGAGCAGTACTTC.

This chain joins TRBV19 and TRBJ2-7; TRBD2 might be the D (5 bases). Looked up from germline, CDR1 is LNHDA and CDR2 is SQIVND (reference sequence). CDR3 length equals 13 residues. V was cut by 5 bases and J by 1 base, with 9 bases left in between. CDR3 DNA sequence: TGTGCCAGTAGTTGGAGGTCTTCCTACGAGCAGTACTTC. Its protein product is CASSWRSSYEQYF.

The genes are TRBV4-2 and TRBJ2-7; TRBD1 matches at 7 bases. The germline CDR1 and CDR2 sequences are LGHNA and YNFKEQ. CDR3 length: 15 amino acids. V dropped 0 bases and J dropped 6; count of bases not matched to a gene: 8. The CDR3 spells CASSQDDAGGAEQYF. CDR3 DNA sequence: TGTGCCAGCAGCCAAGATGACGCAGGGGGAGCCGAGCAGTACTTC.

There are a few counts of this clone. The rearrangement joins TRBV19 to TRBJ1-5; D gene ambiguous. The V gene lost 6 bases and the J gene lost 1 base, with 10 bases spanning the gap. The CDR3 loop spans 14 amino acids. Germline CDR1 and CDR2: LNHDA and SQIVND (reference sequence). CDR3 sequence (DNA): TGTGCCAGTAGCCTCTGGAGCAGCAATCAGCCCCAGCATTTT. The encoded protein is CASSLWSSNQPQHF.

The chain combines TRBV6-1 with TRBJ1-5, with TRBD1 as a possible D gene (6 bases). V dropped 1 base and J dropped 6 bases, with 13 bases sitting between them. The CDR3 consists of 15 residues. In germline, CDR1 is MNHNS, CDR2 SASEGT. The CDR3 region is CASSEGTEGGQPQHF. The CDR3 DNA is TGTGCCAGCAGTGAAGGGACAGAGGGTGGTCAGCCCCAGCATTTT.

V is TRBV6-6 and J is TRBJ2-7, with TRBD2 as a possible D gene (6 bases). CDR1 and CDR2 from the germline V gene are MNHNY and SVGAGI (reference sequence). V was shortened by 2 bases and J by 6 bases, with 14 bases between the two germline ends. The CDR3 length is 14 residues. The chain's CDR3 is CASSYVRGGSEQYF. For the CDR3, the DNA is TGTGCCAGCAGTTACGTAAGGGGAGGATCCGAGCAGTACTTC.

This chain connects TRBV25-1 to TRBJ1-1; no definite D call. The CDR3 runs 14 residues. Germline V CDR1 and CDR2: MGHDK, SYGVNS. The V and J ends lost 3 bases and 3 bases respectively, with 11 bases between them. Here the CDR3 reads CASSEPGGDTEAFF. In DNA form, the CDR3 reads TGTGCCAGCAGTGAGCCGGGCGGGGACACTGAAGCTTTCTTT.

The chain links TRBV5-1 to TRBJ2-7; 8 bases align to TRBD1. The CDR3 has 13 amino acids. Germline V gene data show CDR1 as SGHRS and CDR2 as YFSETQ. The junction had 2 bases not matched to a gene; V was cut back by 3 bases and J by 3 bases. The CDR3 region has the DNA TGCGCCAGCAGCTGGGACAGGCTCTACGAGCAGTACTTC. Translating gives CASSWDRLYEQYF.

This clone was detected many times. V gene TRBV6-5 combines with J gene TRBJ2-1; D possibly corresponds to TRBD2 (6 bases). Germline CDR1 reads MNHEY; CDR2 reads SVGAGI. Trimming stripped 0 bases from V and 6 bases from J, with 12 bases between. This CDR3 region has 15 residues. CDR3 in amino acids: CASSYSDGSFNEQFF. In nucleotides, the CDR3 is TGTGCCAGCAGTTACTCCGACGGGAGTTTCAATGAGCAGTTCTTC.